This T cell receptor beta chain was obtained from a study of shared clonotypes between healthy human individuals. Per the original methods: From ImmunoSEQ came sequences covering only the junction and carrying no quality scores, so filtering differed. Sequenced by immunoSEQ multiplex PCR; TCRdb stores in-frame clones only, minus some. V, J and clone size are taken as reported in that table, and D and trimming were inferred from the DNA itself. Among 550,000 to 850,000 clones listed, roughly 70% were seen once. The CDR3 is 15 residues long. Deletions cut 2 bases from V and 0 bases from J, with 10 bases between. CDR1 is MGHDK and CDR2 is SYGVNS in the germline V gene.

Sequenced material: memory CD4+ T cells sorted from blood. Described subset: CD45RA-negative fraction. This rearrangement joins TRBV25-1 to TRBJ1-1; D not certain. The receptor comes from a young woman in good health. Here the CDR3 DNA reads TGTGCCAGCAGTGAAGGGTTAGTCATGAACACTGAAGCTTTCTTT. It codes for CASSEGLVMNTEAFF.